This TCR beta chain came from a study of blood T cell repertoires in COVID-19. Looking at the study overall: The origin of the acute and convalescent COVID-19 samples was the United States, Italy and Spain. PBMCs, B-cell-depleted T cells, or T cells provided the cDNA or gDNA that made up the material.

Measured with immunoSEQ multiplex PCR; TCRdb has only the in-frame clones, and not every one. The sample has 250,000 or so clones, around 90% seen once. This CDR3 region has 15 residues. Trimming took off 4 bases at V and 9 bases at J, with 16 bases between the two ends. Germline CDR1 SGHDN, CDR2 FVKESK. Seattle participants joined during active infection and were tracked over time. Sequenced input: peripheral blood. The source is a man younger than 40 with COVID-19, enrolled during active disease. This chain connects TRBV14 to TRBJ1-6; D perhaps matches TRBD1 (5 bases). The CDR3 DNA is TGTGCCAGCAGCCCTCAAACAGGAAGTCTTTCACCCCTCCACTTT. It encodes CASSPQTGSLSPLHF.